The source of this TCR beta chain is a study of cytomegalovirus exposure and HLA in healthy donors. Points from the study as a whole: Reportedly, diagnosis of cytomegalovirus status by the classifier showed high specificity and sensitivity. In vitro testing confirmed a few CMV-associated chains as specific for CMV antigens. TCR beta chain V- and J-gene trimming was linked, in a later analysis, to a missense variant in DCLRE1C.

The germline gives CDR1 GTSNPN, CDR2 SVGIG (reference sequence). V trimming: 1 base; J trimming: 5 bases; junction bases outside the gene matches: 2. The CDR3 has 14 residues. The PCR employed 60 Vbeta primers together with 13 Jbeta primers. Sequenced by immunoSEQ multiplex PCR; TCRdb stores in-frame clones only, minus some. The sample holds some 190,000 clones; around 73% are singletons and the top ten take approximately 2%. Healthy bone marrow donors supplied every sample. Of note for this clone: Its antigen is not known.

Sequencing was done on a sample of PBMCs. The rearrangement uses TRBV30 and TRBJ2-3; 11 nucleotides line up with TRBD1. The clonotype originates from a woman aged 25 to 39 in good health and CMV-seropositive. CDR3 sequence (DNA): TGTGCCTGGAGTGCGGGACAGGGGGTAGATACGCAGTATTTT. Its protein product is CAWSAGQGVDTQYF.